Listed here are 7 T cell receptor beta chains from one sample, sequenced in a study of T cells after yellow fever vaccination. TCRdb reanalysed the 5' RACE reads using MiXCR and keeps one entry per CDR3 protein. This table has hundreds of thousands of distinct CDR3 sequences, about 12% appearing once. The specimen was PBMCs, collected on the day of the yellow fever booster vaccination. These receptors were collected from a man under 40 who received the YFV17D yellow fever vaccine.

This clonotype was picked up a small number of times. J is TRBJ2-7 and V is TRBV11-2; D may match TRBD1 or TRBD2 (5 bases each). There are 18 residues in the CDR3. Germline CDR1 and CDR2: SGHAT and FQNNGV. Trimming removed 2 bases from V and 1 base from J, with 21 bases in between. This chain's CDR3 is CASSLYPFGGIKSYEQYF. CDR3 bases: TGTGCCAGCAGCTTATACCCCTTTGGGGGAATTAAATCCTACGAGCAGTACTTC.

Only a few counts were recorded for this clonotype. The chain couples TRBV10-1 to TRBJ1-1; D uncertain. V shed 4 bases and J shed 4 bases, with 10 bases lying between them. The CDR3 is 13 amino acids. Germline CDR1 and CDR2: WNHNN and SYGVQD (reference sequence). DNA of the CDR3: TGCGCCAGCAGTGTTGGTCGTTCCACTGAAGCTTTCTTT. Translating it yields CASSVGRSTEAFF.

This chain links TRBV6-6 with TRBJ2-7; a possible D gene is TRBD2 (6 bases). CDR1 MNHNY and CDR2 SVGAGI come from the germline V gene (reference sequence). The CDR3 contains 13 residues. The V gene lost 2 bases and the J gene lost 7 bases, with 12 bases spanning the gap. The CDR3 here is CASSYPTGGEQYF. The DNA of the CDR3 is TGTGCCAGCAGTTACCCCACTGGGGGGGAGCAGTACTTC.

This clonotype was seen more than once but under ten times. The chain carries TRBV6-2 or TRBV6-3 and TRBJ2-3; a possible D gene is TRBD2 (5 bases). The CDR3 consists of 16 residues. V was trimmed by 0 bases and J by 6 bases, leaving 16 bases between them. Germline V CDR1 and CDR2: MNHEY, SVGEGT. CDR3 amino acids: CASSYSLWRSGDTQYF. CDR3 DNA sequence: TGTGCCAGCAGTTACTCGTTATGGCGGTCGGGGGATACGCAGTATTTT.

V usage is TRBV28 and J usage is TRBJ1-2, with 8 positions matching TRBD1. Per the germline V gene, CDR1 is MDHEN and CDR2 is SYDVKM. The V and J ends lost 6 bases and 8 bases, in that order; junction bases with no gene match: 8. The CDR3 is made up of 13 amino acids. The CDR3 sequence: CASRKTGESGYTF. The CDR3 DNA reads as TGTGCCAGCAGGAAGACAGGGGAGAGCGGCTACACCTTC.

This clonotype has only a few counts. The chain joins TRBV7-2 to TRBJ2-1; a possible D gene is TRBD2 (6 bases). Trimming took 3 bases from V and 10 from J, leaving 13 bases between them. The germline CDR1 and CDR2 sequences are SGHTA and FQGNSA. The CDR3 length is 13 residues. CDR3 in DNA: TGTGCCAGCAGCTTGGGGGGTGCACGGGAGCAGTTCTTC. It translates to CASSLGGAREQFF. Supplemented by reference TRBV7-2 and TRBJ2-1, the full variable domain reads GAGVSQSPSNKVTEKGKDVELRCDPISGHTALYWYRQSLGQGLEFLIYFQGNSAPDKSGLPSDRFSAERTGGSVSTLTIQRTQQEDSAVYLCASSLGGAREQFFGPGTRLTVL.

This rearrangement joins TRBV6-6 to TRBJ2-7, with 9 bases that match TRBD1. The V and J ends lost 5 bases and 7 bases, in that order; junction bases with no gene match: 6. Germline V gene data show CDR1 as MNHNY and CDR2 as SVGAGI (reference sequence). CDR3 length: 13 residues. CDR3 in DNA: TGTGCCAGCAGTCGGGACAGGGTCCTGGAGCAGTACTTC. Its protein product is CASSRDRVLEQYF.